This T cell receptor (beta chain) was found in a study of CXCR3-negative and CXCR3-positive naive CD8 T cells. About the study: The libraries together contributed about 135 million TRB reads, each supplying about 1.5 +/- 0.3 million. General study findings and limits: Naive CXCR3-positive cells had TRB CDR3s more hydrophobic than those of CXCR3-negative naive cells. For naive cells, CXCR3-negative and CXCR3-positive subsets had similar TRBV-TRBJ usage; for memory cells, usage differed. CXCR3 levels fell partly with cryopreservation; most assays relied on fresh PBMCs.

Turning to this clonotype: Its antigen is not identified.

The CDR3 is made up of 14 amino acids. Looked up from germline, CDR1 is SGHNT and CDR2 is YENEEA. Preparation of TRB cDNA libraries relied on 5' RACE carrying UMI labels. Each CDR3 protein gets one entry in TCRdb, which reprocessed the 5' RACE reads and gives no DNA. There are 75,000 to 100,000 distinct CDR3 sequences in the sample, with around 1% held by the top ten. CD45RO-CCR7+CD27+CD95- marked naive CD8+ T cells. Material for sequencing was naive CXCR3+ CD8+ T cells from blood. The subset denotes: CD45RO-CCR7+CD27+CD95- naive CD8+ T cells expressing CXCR3 (TNR3+). The chain employs TRBV11-3 and TRBJ2-5. This TCR was sampled from a human donor in good health. Some clones in this sample may be carry-over from other donors' samples. The CDR3 region is CASSLSRLWETQYF.